This T cell receptor (beta chain) was documented in a study of blood T cell repertoires in COVID-19. About the study: From T cells, B-cell-depleted T cells, or PBMCs came the material, which was cDNA or gDNA.

This clone was found a few times. Seattle patient enrollment occurred during active infection, with longitudinal follow-up thereafter. Produced via immunoSEQ multiplex PCR; TCRdb's table is partial and in-frame only. The top ten clones hold more than 6.5% of a sample with about 160,000 clones, approximately 85% of them seen once. Trimming took off 5 bases at V and 0 bases at J, with 13 bases between the two ends. This CDR3 contains 16 residues. Germline V gene sequence: CDR1 SGHTA, CDR2 FQGNSA. The rearrangement joins TRBV7-2 to TRBJ1-4, with D maybe TRBD1 (6 bases). The sequence was collected from an older woman with COVID-19, enrolled during active disease. The sample was peripheral blood. Here the CDR3 reads CASSLRQAATNEKLFF. DNA of the CDR3: TGTGCCAGCAGCCTGCGACAGGCCGCAACTAATGAAAAACTGTTTTTT. The whole variable domain, filled in from reference TRBV7-2 and TRBJ1-4, reads GAGVSQSPSNKVTEKGKDVELRCDPISGHTALYWYRQSLGQGLEFLIYFQGNSAPDKSGLPSDRFSAERTGGSVSTLTIQRTQQEDSAVYLCASSLRQAATNEKLFFGSGTQLSVL.